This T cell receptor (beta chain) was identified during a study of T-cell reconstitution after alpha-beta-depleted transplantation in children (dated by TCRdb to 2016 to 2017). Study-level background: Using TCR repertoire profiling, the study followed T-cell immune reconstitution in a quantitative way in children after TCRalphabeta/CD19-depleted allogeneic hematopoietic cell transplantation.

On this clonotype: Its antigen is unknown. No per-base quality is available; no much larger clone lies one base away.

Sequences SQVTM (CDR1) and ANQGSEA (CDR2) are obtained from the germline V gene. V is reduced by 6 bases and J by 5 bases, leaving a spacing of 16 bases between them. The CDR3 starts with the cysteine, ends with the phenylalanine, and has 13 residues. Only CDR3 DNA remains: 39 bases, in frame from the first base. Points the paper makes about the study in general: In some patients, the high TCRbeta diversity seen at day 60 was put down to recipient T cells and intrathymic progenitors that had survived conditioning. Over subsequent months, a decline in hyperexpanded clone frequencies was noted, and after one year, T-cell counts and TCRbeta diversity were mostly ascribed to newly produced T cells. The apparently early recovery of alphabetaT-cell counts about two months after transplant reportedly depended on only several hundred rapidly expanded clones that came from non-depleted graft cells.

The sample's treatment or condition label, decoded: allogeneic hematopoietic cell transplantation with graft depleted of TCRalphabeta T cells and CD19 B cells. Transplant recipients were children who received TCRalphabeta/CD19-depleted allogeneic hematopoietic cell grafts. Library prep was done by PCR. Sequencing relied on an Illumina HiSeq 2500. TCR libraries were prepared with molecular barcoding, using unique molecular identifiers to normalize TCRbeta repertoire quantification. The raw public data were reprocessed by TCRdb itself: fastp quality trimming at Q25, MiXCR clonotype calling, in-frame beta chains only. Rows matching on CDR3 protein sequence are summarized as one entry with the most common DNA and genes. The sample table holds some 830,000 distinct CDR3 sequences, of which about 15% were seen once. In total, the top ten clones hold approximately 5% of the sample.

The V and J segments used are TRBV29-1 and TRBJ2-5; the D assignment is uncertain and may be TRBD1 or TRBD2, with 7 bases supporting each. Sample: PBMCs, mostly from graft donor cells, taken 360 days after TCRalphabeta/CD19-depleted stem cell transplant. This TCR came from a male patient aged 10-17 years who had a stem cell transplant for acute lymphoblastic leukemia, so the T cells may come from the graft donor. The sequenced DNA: TGCAGCGTCGATAGCAGGGGGGGGGAGACCCAGTACTTC. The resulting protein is CSVDSRGGETQYF.